The T cell receptor (beta chain) described here comes from a study of cytomegalovirus exposure and HLA in healthy donors. TCRdb keeps only in-frame clones here, not all; method: immunoSEQ multiplex PCR. The profile shows 100,000 to 150,000 clones, 89% of them singletons. The germline V gene encodes CDR1 SQVTM and CDR2 ANQGSEA. Trimming shortened V by 7 bases and J by 8 bases, and 12 bases separated the two germline ends. The CDR3 is made up of 11 amino acids. Points from the study as a whole: While the bulk of TCR sequences proved rare, some public TCRs turned up in many donors. First-cohort TCR clusters tended to co-occur in the approximately 110 validation repertoires, a later analysis found. Listed as cytomegalovirus-associated were 164 TCR beta chains. Specificity of a few CMV-associated chains for CMV antigens was verified in vitro.

In regard to this clone: Its specificity is not known.

The receptor was isolated from a woman aged 18-29 years in good health and CMV-seronegative. The genes are TRBV29-1 and TRBJ2-1, with D perhaps matching TRBD2 (5 bases). The sample consisted of PBMCs. This CDR3 is CSDTRTHEQFF. The CDR3 DNA reads as TGCAGCGATACTAGGACGCATGAGCAGTTCTTC.